This note documents a single TCR beta chain sequence. This clonotype was counted a few times. Its antigen has not been determined. Within one base of it there is no much larger clone, and no base qualities were kept. The data originate from a study of response to subunit inactivated influenza vaccine (dated by TCRdb to the late 2010s). For the study in its entirety: Deep quantitative profiling of the T cell receptor repertoire was used in the study to follow responses to a trivalent subunit inactivated influenza vaccine. Study-wide findings and limitations: According to the authors, only a limited number of new T cells may be recruited by each seasonal influenza vaccination.

V and J are truncated by 0 bases and 3 bases respectively, leaving an intervening sequence of 10 bases. The CDR1 and CDR2 encoded by the germline V gene are SGHRS and YFSETQ. Taken from cysteine to phenylalanine, the CDR3 has 14 residues. Only the CDR3 DNA is retained, 42 bases long and in frame from the first base. Receptor libraries were prepared by RT-PCR. Instrument on record: Illumina HiSeq 2500. TCRdb took the public reads, trimmed them with fastp at Q25, ran MiXCR for clone calling and kept in-frame beta chains. Every entry covers one CDR3 protein and lists the most common genes and DNA from its rows. Here the sample has over 800,000 distinct CDR3 sequences; over 20% occur a single time. About 10% of the sample is held by the ten biggest clonotypes.

Here the chain combines TRBV5-1 and TRBJ2-7; the D gene cannot be resolved reliably. Sequences were derived from PBMCs from blood, sampled roughly 5 days after vaccination. The receptor was isolated from a man in his forties or fifties who received an inactivated influenza vaccine. Donor details come from another sample of the same person, matched by shared clones. The sequenced DNA is TGCGCCAGCAGCTTGGTCGAAGCAGGCTACGAGCAGTACTTC. It codes for CASSLVEAGYEQYF.